Here is one TCR beta chain with its context. Its antigen is not known. This sample was taken from a study of T cell repertoires in cytomegalovirus infection. Study summary: As its CMV epitopes, the study selected recently identified HLA-C-restricted and well-studied HLA-B-restricted targets. Both CMV infection and a matching HLA type were indicated by public TCR beta signatures.

V was trimmed by 1 base and J by 0 bases, leaving 4 bases between them. The CDR3 covers 14 residues. Germline values: CDR1 MGHRA, CDR2 YSYEKL. TCRdb analysed the reads with MiXCR anew, one entry per CDR3 protein. The table has about 570,000 distinct CDR3 sequences, just under 40% seen once; the top ten hold 48%. The TCR sequence derives from a human donor in good health (CMV status not recorded). Some clones in this sample may be carry-over from other donors' samples. The J gene is TRBJ1-3, the V gene TRBV4-1; D ambiguous. The material sequenced was cultured PBMCs, taken from culture after CMV antigen stimulation. The DNA for the CDR3 is TGCGCCAGCAGCCAAGTACTCTCTGGAAACACCATATATTTT. It codes for CASSQVLSGNTIYF.